Here is one TCR beta chain with its context. The target antigen is unknown. The assay was immunoSEQ multiplex PCR, and TCRdb's table has in-frame clones only and misses some. Among around 110,000 clones listed, roughly 94% were seen once. Trimming shortened V by 3 bases and J by 0 bases, and 3 bases separated the two germline ends. Looked up from germline, CDR1 is GTSNPN and CDR2 is SVGIG (reference sequence). This CDR3 is 11 amino acids long. This sample stems from a study of siplizumab effects on memory and regulatory T cells. Findings and limits, study-wide: There were only a minor fraction of alloreactive clones that mapped to unstimulated subsets. Many proliferating CD4+ or CD8+ clones remained unclassified. Roughly 75-96% of them could not be assigned either a naive or a memory phenotype.

The clonotype comes from a human donor in good health. The sample was non-Treg CD4+ T cells sorted from blood. This chain joins TRBV30 and TRBJ2-7; D gene ambiguous. CDR3 nucleotides: TGTGCCTGGAGAGACTCCTACGAGCAGTACTTC. It specifies CAWRDSYEQYF. The full variable domain, rest sourced from reference TRBV30 and TRBJ2-7, is SQTIHQWPATLVQPVGSPLSLECTVEGTSNPNLYWYRQAAGRGLQLLFYSVGIGQISSEVPQNLSASRPQDRQFILSSKKLLLSDSGFYLCAWRDSYEQYFGPGTRLTVT.